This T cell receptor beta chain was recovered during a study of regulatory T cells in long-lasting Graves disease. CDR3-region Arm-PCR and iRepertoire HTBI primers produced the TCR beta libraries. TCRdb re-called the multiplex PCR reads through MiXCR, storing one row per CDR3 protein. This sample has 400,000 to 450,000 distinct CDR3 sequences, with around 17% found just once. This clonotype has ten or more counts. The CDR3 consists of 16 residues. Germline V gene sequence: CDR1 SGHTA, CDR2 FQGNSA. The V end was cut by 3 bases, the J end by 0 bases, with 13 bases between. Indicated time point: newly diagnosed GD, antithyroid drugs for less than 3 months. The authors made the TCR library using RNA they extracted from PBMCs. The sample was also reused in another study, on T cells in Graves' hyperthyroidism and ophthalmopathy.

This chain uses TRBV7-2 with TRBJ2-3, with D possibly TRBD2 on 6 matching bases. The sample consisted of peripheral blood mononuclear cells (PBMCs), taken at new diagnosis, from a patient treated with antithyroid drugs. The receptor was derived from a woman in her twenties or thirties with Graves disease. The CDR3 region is CASSLAGPRSTDTQYF. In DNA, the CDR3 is TGTGCCAGCAGCTTGGCGGGACCCCGTAGCACAGATACGCAGTATTTT.